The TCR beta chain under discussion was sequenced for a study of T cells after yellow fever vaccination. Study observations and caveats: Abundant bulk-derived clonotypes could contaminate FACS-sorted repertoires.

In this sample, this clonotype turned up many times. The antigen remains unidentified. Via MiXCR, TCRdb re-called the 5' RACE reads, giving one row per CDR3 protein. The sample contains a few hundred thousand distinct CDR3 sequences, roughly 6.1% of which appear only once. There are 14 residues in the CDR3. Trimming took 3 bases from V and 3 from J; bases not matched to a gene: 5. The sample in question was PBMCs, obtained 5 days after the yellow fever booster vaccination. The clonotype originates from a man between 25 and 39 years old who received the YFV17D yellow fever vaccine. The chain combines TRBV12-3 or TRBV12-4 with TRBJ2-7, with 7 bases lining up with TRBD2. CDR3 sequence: CASSFLGEGYEQYF. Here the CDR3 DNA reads TGTGCCAGCAGTTTCCTCGGGGAGGGCTACGAGCAGTACTTC.